This T cell receptor (beta chain) was sequenced during a study of regulatory T cells in long-lasting Graves disease. This clonotype was seen at least ten times. Its antigen is still unknown. Described time point: newly diagnosed GD, antithyroid drugs for less than 3 months. RNA extracted from PBMCs served as the sequencing template. CDR3 length equals 13 residues. Germline-derived CDR1 and CDR2 are MNHNS and SASEGT. V was pared by 6 bases and J by 7 bases, with 12 bases between. Sequencing libraries for TCR beta were prepared with iRepertoire HTBI primers and Arm-PCR of CDR3 regions. TCRdb recomputed calls from the multiplex PCR reads with MiXCR, one row per CDR3 protein. This table holds over 200,000 distinct CDR3 sequences, 18% found once. General study points: When disease was persistent, TRBV28, TRBJ1-2 and TRBJ2-5 were the favored segments.

These data are also associated with another study on T cells in Graves' hyperthyroidism and ophthalmopathy.

The V call is TRBV6-1, the J call TRBJ1-4; D possibly corresponds to TRBD1 (6 bases). The receptor's source is a woman in her thirties with Graves disease. The specimen comprised peripheral blood mononuclear cells (PBMCs), sampled at new diagnosis, from a patient treated with antithyroid drugs. The CDR3 here is CASRMQGFEKLFF. The CDR3, as DNA: TGTGCCAGCAGGATGCAGGGGTTTGAAAAACTGTTTTTT.